What follows are 25 T cell receptor beta chains derived from one specimen sequenced in a study of blood T cells in healthy people across ages. It was with a sample-barcoded 5' primer and a J-beta primer mix that a second PCR of roughly 6 to 12 cycles was run. TCRdb re-analysed the 5' RACE reads in MiXCR, keeping a single row per CDR3 protein. The table has about 1.6 million distinct CDR3 sequences, almost 35% seen once. The sample was blood. The receptors were sampled from a woman aged 30 to 39 in good health.

This chain uses TRBV7-9 with TRBJ2-4; TRBD1 matches 7 bases. Unmatched junction bases numbered 6, after V lost 4 bases and J lost 0 bases. The germline CDR1 and CDR2 sequences are SEHNR and FQNEAQ (reference sequence). The CDR3 is 16 amino acids. CDR3 sequence: CASSYWTGLAKNIQYF. CDR3 DNA: TGTGCCAGCAGCTACTGGACAGGCCTAGCCAAAAACATTCAGTACTTC.

The chain joins TRBV6-1 to TRBJ1-2, with a weak D call TRBD1 (5 bases). Germline V gives CDR1 MNHNS, CDR2 SASEGT. This CDR3 comprises 14 residues. The ends were cut back, 10 bases at V and 0 bases at J, with 15 bases in the middle. The CDR3 loop is CAILRDPPNYGYTF. CDR3 coding DNA: TGTGCCATTCTTCGGGACCCACCTAACTATGGCTACACCTTC.

This clonotype was observed a handful of times. This chain connects TRBV5-1 to TRBJ1-2, with D possibly matching TRBD1 (5 bases). V lost 3 bases, J lost 4 bases, and 16 bases lay in between. CDR1 and CDR2 from the germline V gene are SGHRS and YFSETQ. The CDR3 sequence is 15 residues long. CDR3 nucleotides: TGCGCCAGCAGCTGGGGGACCGGTACCGGCTATGGCTACACCTTC. It translates to CASSWGTGTGYGYTF.

Only a few counts were recorded for this clonotype. The V gene is TRBV7-8, the J gene TRBJ1-2; D uncertain. The germline gives CDR1 SGHVS, CDR2 FQNEAQ. This CDR3 region has 15 residues. V was shortened by 2 bases and J by 4 bases, with 14 bases between the two germline ends. CDR3 DNA: TGTGCCAGCAGCTTATCGCGAGGGCTAGGCTATGGCTACACCTTC. As protein: CASSLSRGLGYGYTF. Full variable domain (outside the CDR3, taken from reference TRBV7-8 and TRBJ1-2): GAGVSQSPRYKVAKRGQDVALRCDPISGHVSLFWYQQALGQGPEFLTYFQNEAQLDKSGLPSDRFFAERPEGSVSTLKIQRTQQEDSAVYLCASSLSRGLGYGYTFGSGTRLTVV.

The gene calls are TRBV6-6 and TRBJ2-7; TRBD2 aligns across 14 bases. V lost 6 bases, J lost 5 bases, and 3 bases stayed unmatched. The CDR3 consists of 14 residues. Per germline, CDR1 MNHNY and CDR2 SVGAGI (reference sequence). CDR3 sequence: CASRGLAGVDEQYF. The CDR3 DNA is TGTGCCAGCAGGGGACTAGCGGGAGTCGACGAGCAGTACTTC.

This chain connects TRBV13 to TRBJ2-5; TRBD2 matches 10 bases. The junction had 8 bases not matched to a gene; V was cut back by 5 bases and J by 5 bases. Germline V gives CDR1 PRHDT, CDR2 FYEKMQ (reference sequence). The CDR3 runs to 15 residues. The CDR3 nucleotides read TGTGCCAGCAGCGCCTTAGCGGGAGGTAGCGAGACCCAGTACTTC. Translated, it gives CASSALAGGSETQYF.

Only a few counts were recorded for this clonotype. The CDR3 loop is CSVLDGTEAFF. DNA for the CDR3: TGCAGCGTTCTGGACGGCACTGAAGCTTTCTTT. The chain recombines TRBV29-1 with TRBJ1-1; D ambiguous. Germline lookup yields CDR1 SQVTM and CDR2 ANQGSEA. CDR3 length: 11 residues. The V gene lost 5 bases and the J gene lost 4 bases, with 8 bases spanning the gap.

This clonotype was picked up a small number of times. The chain links TRBV20-1 to TRBJ2-7; TRBD2 might be the D (7 bases). The J call is uncertain, as TRBJ2-5 better fits the DNA end. Germline assignment: CDR1 DFQATT and CDR2 SNEGSKA (reference sequence). The CDR3 totals 16 residues. CDR3 DNA: TGCAGTGCTAGAGAATTACGGGGGGCGAATTGGGAGACCCAGTACTTC. Encoded protein: CSARELRGANWETQYF.

The rearrangement links TRBV7-9 to TRBJ1-2; D is uncertain. The CDR3 runs 15 residues. V dropped 1 base and J dropped 10 bases, with 19 bases sitting between them. Germline V gene lookup returns CDR1 SEHNR and CDR2 FQNEAQ (reference sequence). CDR3 in DNA: TGTGCCAGCAGCTTAGACGGGAAAGCTAACCATGACTACACCTTC. It translates to CASSLDGKANHDYTF.

This clonotype appeared a few times. The chain links TRBV2 to TRBJ2-1, with 7 bases identical to TRBD2. V lost 10 bases to trimming and J lost 7 bases; unmatched junction nucleotides: 16. There are 15 residues in the CDR3. Looked up from germline, CDR1 is SNHLY and CDR2 is FYNNEI. The CDR3 is CATQDPSGTRNEQFF. In DNA, the CDR3 is TGTGCCACCCAGGATCCTAGCGGCACCCGAAATGAGCAGTTCTTC.

V usage is TRBV5-8 and J usage is TRBJ2-6; D gene ambiguous. Germline V gives CDR1 SGHTS, CDR2 YDEGEE. Deletions cut 1 base from V and 0 bases from J, with 11 bases between. The CDR3 has 17 amino acids. The DNA for the CDR3 is TGTGCCAGCAGCTTGTCTTTTTGGGGCTCTGGGGCCAACGTCCTGACTTTC. It translates to CASSLSFWGSGANVLTF. Together with reference TRBV5-8 and TRBJ2-6, the CDR3 gives the full variable domain: EAGVTQSPTHLIKTRGQQATLRCSPISGHTSVYWYQQALGLGLQFLLWYDEGEERNRGNFPPRFSGRQFPNYSSELNVNALELEDSALYLCASSLSFWGSGANVLTFGAGSRLTVL.

The chain links TRBV30 to TRBJ2-5, with a possible D match to TRBD1 (5 bases). The CDR3 extends over 12 amino acids. Germline assignment: CDR1 GTSNPN and CDR2 SVGIG (reference sequence). The CDR3, as DNA: TGTGCACTCGACAGTGATCAAGAGACCCAGTACTTC. This sequence encodes CALDSDQETQYF.

This clonotype has more than one count but fewer than ten. The chain carries TRBV4-1 and TRBJ2-1; TRBD2 aligns across 9 bases. Germline CDR1 MGHRA, CDR2 YSYEKL. The CDR3 is 18 residues long. J gave up 1 base and V 1 base, and 8 bases lay outside the gene matches. The CDR3 reads CASSQGRLTSGSYNEQFF. In nucleotides, the CDR3 is TGCGCCAGCAGCCAAGGACGTCTAACTAGCGGGTCCTACAATGAGCAGTTCTTC.

This clonotype was observed a handful of times. This chain uses TRBV5-1 with TRBJ2-5; TRBD2 matches 9 bases. Germline lookup yields CDR1 SGHRS and CDR2 YFSETQ. The CDR3 is 15 residues long. J gave up 1 base and V 3 bases, and 4 bases lay outside the gene matches. DNA of the CDR3: TGCGCCAGCAGCTCGGGCGGGGGGGGCCAAGAGACCCAGTACTTC. It codes for CASSSGGGGQETQYF.

V and J are TRBV27 and TRBJ2-4; TRBD2 matches at 7 bases. The J call may not be correct, given that the DNA end is closer to TRBJ2-7. This CDR3 is 15 amino acids long. Germline V gene lookup returns CDR1 MNHEY and CDR2 SMNVEV (reference sequence). For the CDR3, the DNA is TGTGCCAGCAGTTTATCTCGGGGAGGGGCGTACGAGCAGTACTTC. As protein: CASSLSRGGAYEQYF.

Comment on this clonotype: A much larger clone differs by one base, so this may be a read error. The CDR3 DNA reads TGCGCCAGCAGCCAGACACGGGACTCCGTTGAACCGCAGTATTTT. This codes for CASSQTRDSVEPQYF. The chain employs TRBV4-1 and TRBJ2-3, with a possible D match to TRBD2 (6 bases). Trimming shortened V by 3 bases and J by 10 bases, and 20 bases separated the two germline ends. This CDR3 comprises 15 residues. The germline CDR1 and CDR2 sequences are MGHRA and YSYEKL.

This clonotype was seen more than once but under ten times. The gene calls are TRBV20-1 and TRBJ2-5; either TRBD1 or TRBD2 may fit D (6 bases each). The CDR3 length is 16 residues. The V end was cut by 5 bases, the J end by 0 bases, with 19 bases between. The germline V gene encodes CDR1 DFQATT and CDR2 SNEGSKA (reference sequence). CDR3 residues: CSAGEALQGHQETQYF. The DNA of the CDR3 is TGCAGTGCTGGGGAGGCCCTACAGGGCCACCAAGAGACCCAGTACTTC.

This CDR3 reads CASSHIAGGPTDTQYF. The DNA of the CDR3 is TGTGCCAGCAGTCATATAGCGGGAGGGCCCACAGATACGCAGTATTTT. V gene TRBV28 combines with J gene TRBJ2-3; TRBD2 agrees at 11 bases. Germline-derived CDR1 and CDR2 are MDHEN and SYDVKM. The ends lost 5 bases at V and 2 bases at J; junction bases unmatched: 6. This CDR3 has 16 amino acids. Complete variable domain (other parts from reference TRBV28 and TRBJ2-3): DVKVTQSSRYLVKRTGEKVFLECVQDMDHENMFWYRQDPGLGLRLIYFSYDVKMKEKGDIPEGYSVSREKKERFSLILESASTNQTSMYLCASSHIAGGPTDTQYFGPGTRLTVL.

Comments on this clonotype: The junction departs from germline at one end; a sequencing error may be responsible. This chain uses TRBV20-1 with TRBJ2-6; D possibly corresponds to TRBD1 (5 bases). This CDR3 region has 13 residues. Germline assignment: CDR1 DFQATT and CDR2 SNEGSKA (reference sequence). The CDR3 DNA reads as TGCAGTGCTAGGGATCGTGGGGCCAACGCCCTGACTTTC. Its translation is CSARDRGANALTF.

This clonotype was found a few times. The V call is TRBV3-1, the J call TRBJ1-2; 7 nucleotides agree with TRBD1. Unmatched junction bases numbered 10, after V lost 0 bases and J lost 6 bases. CDR3 length equals 16 residues. Germline V CDR1 and CDR2: LGHDT, YNNKEL (reference sequence). The CDR3 region is CASSQDPRQGADGYTF. For the CDR3, the DNA is TGTGCCAGCAGCCAAGACCCACGACAGGGAGCCGATGGCTACACCTTC. Full variable domain (rest looked up from reference TRBV3-1 and TRBJ1-2): DTAVSQTPKYLVTQMGNDKSIKCEQNLGHDTMYWYKQDSKKFLKIMFSYNNKELIINETVPNRFSPKSPDKAHLNLHINSLELGDSAVYFCASSQDPRQGADGYTFGSGTRLTVV.

This chain connects TRBV7-9 to TRBJ2-1, with TRBD2 identical over 12 bases. CDR1 is SEHNR and CDR2 is FQNEAQ in the germline V gene (reference sequence). The length of the CDR3 is 18 residues. The junction had 6 bases not matched to a gene; V was cut back by 3 bases and J by 0 bases. CDR3 nucleotides: TGTGCCAGCAGCTTCCTGACTAGCGGGAGTCTCTCCTACAATGAGCAGTTCTTC. It translates to CASSFLTSGSLSYNEQFF.

V and J are TRBV18 and TRBJ2-1; D is perhaps TRBD2 (6 bases). This CDR3 has 15 residues. V was cut by 6 bases and J by 0 bases, with 12 bases left in between. Germline V CDR1 and CDR2: KGHSH, LQKENI. CDR3 region: CASSRSSVSYNEQFF. CDR3 coding DNA: TGTGCCAGCTCGCGCTCTAGCGTCTCCTACAATGAGCAGTTCTTC. Variable domain in full (rest from reference TRBV18 and TRBJ2-1): NAGVMQNPRHLVRRRGQEARLRCSPMKGHSHVYWYRQLPEEGLKFMVYLQKENIIDESGMPKERFSAEFPKEGPSILRIQQVVRGDSAAYFCASSRSSVSYNEQFFGPGTRLTVL.

The chain links TRBV29-1 to TRBJ1-2, with 12 bases identical to TRBD1. The CDR3 has 15 residues. CDR1 and CDR2 from the germline V gene are SQVTM and ANQGSEA. V was pared by 7 bases and J by 4 bases, with 10 bases of the junction left unmatched. The DNA for the CDR3 is TGCAGCGGTTTACTAGGGACAGGGGGCACCTATGGCTACACCTTC. Encoded protein: CSGLLGTGGTYGYTF.

This clonotype came up a few times. Here the CDR3 DNA reads TGCAGTGCCCTAAAGCGGGGGAACAACTATGGCTACACCTTC. This codes for CSALKRGNNYGYTF. The chain employs TRBV20-1 and TRBJ1-2; tentative D call: TRBD1 (5 bases). The CDR3 has 14 residues. Germline V lookup: CDR1 DFQATT, CDR2 SNEGSKA (reference sequence). The V end was cut by 6 bases, the J end by 2 bases, with 16 bases between.

This chain links TRBV27 with TRBJ2-7; TRBD2 matches 7 bases. The V gene end was trimmed by 6 bases and the J gene end by 7 bases; junction bases not matched to a gene: 30. Germline values: CDR1 MNHEY, CDR2 SMNVEV (reference sequence). This CDR3 contains 20 residues. The CDR3 reads CASSTYGGGLQVGKTGEQYF. The CDR3 nucleotides are TGTGCCAGCAGCACTTACGGCGGGGGTCTTCAGGTAGGGAAGACTGGGGAGCAGTACTTC.